This record looks at one T cell receptor beta chain sequence and its context. The antigen remains undetermined. CDR3 size: 15 residues. V dropped 4 bases and J dropped 0 bases, with 13 bases sitting between them. The germline V gene has CDR1 SGHRS and CDR2 YFSETQ. Some clones are missing from TCRdb's copy, which holds only in-frame ones; the method was immunoSEQ multiplex PCR. This sample has under 25,000 clones, with approximately 79% found just once. These data originate in a study of OX40 agonist ivuxolimab in advanced cancers. Across the whole study: Patients were infused with ivuxolimab every 2 weeks at 0.01 to 10 mg/kg. Patients receiving dose escalation had hepatocellular carcinoma, melanoma, renal cell or head and neck cancer.

Notes on the study in general: The 0.1-3.0 mg/kg partial responders had among the lowest clonal expansion.

It was autoimmune disease history or systemic immunosuppression that excluded patients. The rearrangement links TRBV5-1 to TRBJ1-1, with D possibly being TRBD1 (5 bases). Here the sequenced sample was CD4+ or CD8+ T cells sorted from blood, taken in a trial of the OX40 agonist ivuxolimab. This TCR came from an adult with an advanced solid tumor such as melanoma, head and neck, liver or kidney cancer. CDR3 nucleotide sequence: TGCGCCAGCAGCGAGGGGACGGGGGTGAACACTGAAGCTTTCTTT. It encodes CASSEGTGVNTEAFF.